This T cell receptor beta chain was retrieved from a study of immune evolution from preneoplasia to lung adenocarcinoma (dated by TCRdb to the early 2020s). Study-wide context: The study used immune gene expression, TCR sequencing and multiplex immunofluorescence to profile the immune contexture of lung adenocarcinoma precursors and invasive adenocarcinoma. Class I HLA alleles were inferred from exome data with POLYSOLVER, and allele-specific HLA loss was detected with LOHHLA. The immune data were integrated with whole exome sequencing and methylation data from the same cohort of nodules. Sample size was determined by specimen availability and not by a prior power calculation. The study reported that approximately 98 samples were used for TCR sequencing. Resected precursor lesions (AAH, AIS, MIA) and invasive adenocarcinomas were compared with paired morphologically normal lung tissue. In total, the cohort included 50 to 65 patients with pulmonary nodules, all of whom underwent surgical resection. A total of more than 40 patients contributed TCR sequencing data.

Beyond this particular receptor, the publication reports: Normal lung showed the highest clonality, whereas later-stage lesions appeared to have higher T cell density and diversity but lower clonality. Because all patients came from Japan and China, whether the findings apply to Western populations was uncertain. Normal lung had the highest top T cell clone frequencies, which appeared to decline progressively from AAH through AIS, MIA and invasive adenocarcinoma. The findings reflected association rather than direct causation, and larger cohorts with long-term follow-up and longitudinal biopsies were considered necessary.

Between the mid-2010s and the late 2010s, the patients underwent resection in either Japan or China. Histologic diagnosis of each case was confirmed independently by two lung cancer pathologists on H&E slides. FFPE tissue was used for DNA isolation with the AllPrep DNA/RNA FFPE Kit. TCR beta CDR3 regions were sequenced from DNA using the immunoSEQ hsTCRbeta Kit. Regarding the original processing steps: TCR sequencing data were analysed with the ImmunoSEQ Analyzer. T cell clonality was calculated on productive rearrangements as 1 minus Pielou's evenness. The inverse Simpson index, applied to productive templates, was used to measure T cell diversity. T cell density was defined as TCR beta template counts normalized to usable DNA, with usable DNA estimated by amplifying and sequencing housekeeping genes. Two-sided Kruskal-Wallis tests were used to compare TCR metrics between histologic stages. The table comes from immuneACCESS by way of TCRdb, which keeps in-frame sequences with V and J called. Part of the clones is missing from these tables; in studies checked, under half for an unresolved V gene and the rest for unknown reasons. V and J calls and clone size are as listed in that table; D and trimming were resolved from the DNA. This sample lists 3,800 or so clones; roughly 82% were detected once. The top ten clones comprise about a tenth of the sample.

Details on this clone: The clone's antigen remains unknown. Per-nucleotide qualities are absent, and no much larger clonotype sits a single base away.

V and J are truncated by 6 bases and 2 bases respectively, leaving an intervening sequence of 20 bases. CDR1 and CDR2 are read off the germline V gene as KGHSH and LQKENI. There are 16 amino acids in the CDR3, from cysteine to phenylalanine inclusive. Of all the DNA, just the CDR3 is kept, 48 bases in frame from base 1. What was sequenced was FFPE adjacent normal lung tissue. The V and J segments used are TRBV18 and TRBJ2-7; the D gene cannot be named for sure. The sequence was collected from a person between 60 and 80 years old with lung adenocarcinoma. The CDR3 protein is CASSLSPQLLTYEQYF. The DNA is TGTGCCAGCTCCCTAAGCCCCCAACTACTAACCTACGAGCAGTACTTC.